Presented here are 21 T cell receptor beta chains from one specimen sequenced in a study of blood T cell repertoires in COVID-19. Generated by immunoSEQ multiplex PCR, the TCRdb table keeps only in-frame clones and is missing some. Seen here are 300,000 or so clones, more than 70% observed once, and the top ten hold approximately 1.2%. The sequencing input was peripheral blood. The receptors derive from a woman between 45 and 65 years old with acute or convalescent COVID-19.

The chain is built from TRBV14 and TRBJ2-6; no reliable D call. CDR1 SGHDN and CDR2 FVKESK come from the germline V gene. V shed 1 base and J shed 4 bases, with 11 bases lying between them. The CDR3 covers 16 residues. The CDR3 DNA reads TGTGCCAGCAGCCAAGCGGGTCAGCTAGGGGCCAACGTCCTGACTTTC. Translated, it gives CASSQAGQLGANVLTF.

The rearrangement uses TRBV3-1 (or the pseudogene TRBV3-2) and TRBJ1-2; TRBD1 matches 8 bases. Trimming cost V 1 base and J 8 bases; bases outside gene matches: 3. Germline V CDR1 and CDR2: LGHDT, YNNKEL (reference sequence). The CDR3 runs 13 residues. CDR3 DNA: TGTGCCAGCAGCCAAGGGACAGGGACCGGCTACACCTTC. Protein product: CASSQGTGTGYTF.

This rearrangement joins TRBV21-1 to TRBJ2-7; the table's D call, TRBD2, was not checked against the DNA. TRBV21-1 is annotated as a pseudogene. The CDR3 has 15 residues. CDR3 DNA: TGTGCCAGCAGCAACAGTGGGAGTAACCCCTACGAGCAGTACGTC. Its protein is CASSNSGSNPYEQYV.

V is TRBV5-1 and J is TRBJ2-3, with a weak D call TRBD2 (6 bases). Trimming stripped 3 bases from V and 2 bases from J, with 16 bases between. Germline CDR1 and CDR2: SGHRS and YFSETQ. The CDR3 covers 16 residues. CDR3 protein: CASSSNGGTLTDTQYF. The CDR3 region has the DNA TGCGCCAGCAGCTCGAATGGAGGGACTCTCACAGATACGCAGTATTTT. The full variable domain, rest sourced from reference TRBV5-1 and TRBJ2-3, is KAGVTQTPRYLIKTRGQQVTLSCSPISGHRSVSWYQQTPGQGLQFLFEYFSETQRNKGNFPGRFSGRQFSNSRSEMNVSTLELGDSALYLCASSSNGGTLTDTQYFGPGTRLTVL.

The genes are TRBV2 and TRBJ2-3, with D hard to call. Trimming removed 6 bases at V and 3 bases at J, with 7 bases between. The CDR3 has 12 residues. The germline V gene has CDR1 SNHLY and CDR2 FYNNEI. CDR3 loop: CASRVSTDTQYF. In nucleotides, the CDR3 is TGTGCCAGCAGGGTCAGTACAGATACGCAGTATTTT.

This chain connects TRBV29-1 to TRBJ2-7, with TRBD1 matching over 8 bases. The ends lost 6 bases at V and 4 bases at J; junction bases unmatched: 5. Per germline, CDR1 SQVTM and CDR2 ANQGSEA. CDR3 length: 12 residues. The CDR3 loop reads CSVRQGRYEQYF. Here the CDR3 DNA reads TGCAGCGTAAGACAGGGGCGATACGAGCAGTACTTC.

The rearrangement links TRBV6-1 to TRBJ2-4, with 7 positions matching TRBD2. The V segment lost 4 bases and the J segment 0 bases; nucleotides outside the gene matches: 18. The CDR3 sequence is 20 residues long. Per germline, CDR1 MNHNS and CDR2 SASEGT. The chain's CDR3 is CASSAPFTGGLKLAKNIQYF. The CDR3 coding sequence is TGTGCCAGCAGTGCCCCATTTACGGGGGGACTTAAATTAGCCAAAAACATTCAGTACTTC.

The chain uses TRBV5-6 and TRBJ2-1; D may be TRBD1 (6 bases). Per germline, CDR1 SGHDT and CDR2 YYEEEE. CDR3 length: 16 residues. V lost 3 bases and J lost 4, with 17 bases in between. The CDR3: CASSSLSWTEYNEQFF. The CDR3, as DNA: TGTGCCAGCAGCTCCCTTAGCTGGACAGAATACAATGAGCAGTTCTTC.

The chain recombines TRBV6-6 with TRBJ2-7, with TRBD1 matching 7 bases. J gave up 12 bases and V 2 bases, and 7 bases lay outside the gene matches. Germline CDR1 reads MNHNY; CDR2 reads SVGAGI (reference sequence). The CDR3 is 12 amino acids. CDR3 loop: CASSYPGQLVYF. DNA for the CDR3: TGTGCCAGCAGTTACCCGGGACAGCTCGTGTACTTC.

The chain employs TRBV6-1 and TRBJ1-5; TRBD1 aligns across 8 bases. In germline, CDR1 is MNHNS, CDR2 SASEGT. J was trimmed by 2 bases and V by 2 bases; bases with no gene match: 14. This CDR3 is 19 amino acids long. CDR3: CASSETRQGAVRGNQPQHF. Written as DNA, the CDR3 is TGTGCCAGCAGTGAAACCCGTCAGGGGGCTGTGCGAGGCAATCAGCCCCAGCATTTT.

The chain combines TRBV28 with TRBJ1-2; D is unclear. CDR1 and CDR2 (germline): MDHEN, SYDVKM. Deletions cut 3 bases from V and 5 bases from J, with 7 bases between. The CDR3 length is 12 residues. The DNA of the CDR3 is TGTGCCAGCAGTTTCGGGATATATGGCTACACCTTC. Its protein product is CASSFGIYGYTF.

J is TRBJ1-1 and V is TRBV11-2; 8 positions agree with TRBD1. The germline V gene encodes CDR1 SGHAT and CDR2 FQNNGV. This CDR3 spans 17 amino acids. V lost 5 bases to trimming and J lost 6 bases; unmatched junction nucleotides: 17. For the CDR3, the DNA is TGTGCCAGCAGCACAACAGGGGGGGGGATTCCTAACCCTGAAGCTTTCTTT. Protein product: CASSTTGGGIPNPEAFF.

This clone occurred once. The chain uses TRBV10-1 and TRBJ1-1; D is unclear. The V end was cut by 6 bases, the J end by 5 bases, with 16 bases between. Germline lookup yields CDR1 WNHNN and CDR2 SYGVQD (reference sequence). This CDR3 has 14 residues. DNA of the CDR3: TGCGCCAGCAGGAGCGGAACGTATGGGACTGAAGCTTTCTTT. Its translation is CASRSGTYGTEAFF.

The chain combines TRBV7-3 with TRBJ1-1; no clear D gene. V was shortened by 5 bases and J by 4 bases, with 14 bases between the two germline ends. This CDR3 contains 14 residues. The V gene's germline CDR1 is SGHTA and CDR2 FQGTGA. The CDR3 sequence is CASSPSPGVTEAFF. CDR3 sequence (DNA): TGTGCCAGCAGCCCTTCCCCCGGGGTCACTGAAGCTTTCTTT.

The chain uses TRBV16 and TRBJ1-3; 9 bases are shared with TRBD1. Germline CDR1 KGHSY, CDR2 FQNENV. The V gene end was trimmed by 6 bases and the J gene end by 4 bases; junction bases not matched to a gene: 4. The CDR3 contains 14 residues. The CDR3 DNA reads TGTGCCAGCAGTCGGACAGGGGAAGGAAACACCATATATTTT. Its protein is CASSRTGEGNTIYF.

V usage is TRBV12-3 or TRBV12-4 and J usage is TRBJ1-2, with D unresolved. The CDR3 is made up of 13 amino acids. V was trimmed by 6 bases and J by 1 base, leaving 9 bases between them. CDR3 protein: CASSSTVNYGYTF. DNA of the CDR3: TGTGCCAGCAGCTCCACAGTTAACTATGGCTACACCTTC.

This clone has a single count. CDR3 sequence: CATSASGQGQETQYF. CDR3 coding DNA: TGTGCCACCAGTGCCTCGGGACAGGGCCAAGAGACCCAGTACTTC. The V call is TRBV24-1, the J call TRBJ2-5; 9 nucleotides agree with TRBD1. Germline lookup yields CDR1 KGHDR and CDR2 SFDVKD. The CDR3 has 15 amino acids. Unmatched junction bases numbered 4, after V lost 5 bases and J lost 1 base.

Turning to this clone: A read error may produce the germline difference seen at one junction end. This chain uses TRBV20-1 with TRBJ2-7, with D perhaps matching TRBD1 (5 bases). Germline-derived CDR1 and CDR2 are DFQATT and SNEGSKA (reference sequence). This CDR3 has 11 residues. This CDR3 is CNAETAYEQYF. For the CDR3, the DNA is TGCAATGCTGAGACAGCCTACGAGCAGTACTTC.

This sequence joins TRBV7-2 and TRBJ1-1; TRBD1 matches at 8 bases. CDR1 and CDR2 (germline): SGHTA, FQGNSA. V was pared by 5 bases and J by 5 bases, with 7 bases of the junction left unmatched. This CDR3 comprises 14 residues. The CDR3 DNA sequence: TGTGCCAGCAGCCCCCAGGGGGCAAGGACTGAAGCTTTCTTT. It specifies CASSPQGARTEAFF.

The CDR3 nucleotides read TGTGCCAGCAGCTTGTCGAGGAGCTCCTACAATGAGCAGTTCTTC. This gives the protein CASSLSRSSYNEQFF. The genes are TRBV7-3 and TRBJ2-1; D unclear. The CDR3 totals 15 residues. V gave up 3 bases and J gave up 0 bases, with 9 bases separating them. Germline values: CDR1 SGHTA, CDR2 FQGTGA.

This clone was counted a single time. The chain uses TRBV19 and TRBJ1-2; perhaps TRBD1 as D (5 bases). V was shortened by 9 bases and J by 3 bases, with 17 bases between the two germline ends. Per germline, CDR1 LNHDA and CDR2 SQIVND (reference sequence). The CDR3 sequence is 14 residues long. In nucleotides, the CDR3 is TGTGCCAGCACCGATTCGGGGGGTGACTATGGCTACACCTTC. Its protein product is CASTDSGGDYGYTF.